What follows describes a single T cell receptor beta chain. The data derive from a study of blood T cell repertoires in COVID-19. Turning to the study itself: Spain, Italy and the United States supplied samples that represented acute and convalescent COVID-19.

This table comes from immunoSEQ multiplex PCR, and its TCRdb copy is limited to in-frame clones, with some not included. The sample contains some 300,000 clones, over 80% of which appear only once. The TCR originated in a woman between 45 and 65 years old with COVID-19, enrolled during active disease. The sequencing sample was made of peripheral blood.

CDR3 sequence: CATKSGGATDTQYF. Written as DNA, the CDR3 is TGTGCCACCAAATCAGGGGGCGCCACAGATACGCAGTATTTT. The chain uses TRBV24-1 and TRBJ2-3; 8 nucleotides align to TRBD1. The germline V gene has CDR1 KGHDR and CDR2 SFDVKD. V lost 8 bases and J lost 2; bases outside the gene matches: 5. This CDR3 has 14 residues.